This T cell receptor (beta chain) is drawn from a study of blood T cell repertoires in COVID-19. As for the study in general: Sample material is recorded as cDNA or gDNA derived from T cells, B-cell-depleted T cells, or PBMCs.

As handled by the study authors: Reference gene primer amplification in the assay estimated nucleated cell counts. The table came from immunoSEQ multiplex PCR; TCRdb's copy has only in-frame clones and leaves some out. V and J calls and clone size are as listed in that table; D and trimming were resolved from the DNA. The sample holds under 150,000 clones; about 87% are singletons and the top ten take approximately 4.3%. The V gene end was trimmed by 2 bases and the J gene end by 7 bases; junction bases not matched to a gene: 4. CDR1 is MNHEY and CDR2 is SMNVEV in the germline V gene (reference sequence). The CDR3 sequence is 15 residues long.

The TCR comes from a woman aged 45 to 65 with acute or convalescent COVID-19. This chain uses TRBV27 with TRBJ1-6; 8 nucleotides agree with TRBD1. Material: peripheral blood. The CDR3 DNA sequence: TGTGCCAGCAGTTTAAGGACAGGGAGGAATTCACCCCTCCACTTT. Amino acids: CASSLRTGRNSPLHF.